The sequence of this T cell receptor beta chain was determined in a study of blood T cell repertoires in COVID-19. Authors' data handling: It was from reference gene primer amplification that nucleated cell counts were estimated. The method was immunoSEQ multiplex PCR; TCRdb's version includes in-frame clones alone and lacks a portion of them. V, J and clone size derive from that table, while D and trimming were established from the DNA sequence. The table includes about 390,000 clones, about 87% detected once. The CDR3 has 13 residues. Germline lookup yields CDR1 MNHNY and CDR2 SVGAGI (reference sequence). A note on this clone: The junction and the germline gene differ at one end; a read error may be behind it.

The receptor was isolated from a woman aged 55-69 years with COVID-19, enrolled during active disease. The chain employs TRBV6-6 and TRBJ1-1; no reliable D call. The sample taken for sequencing was peripheral blood. CDR3 protein: CAGRTDGVVGAFF. CDR3 nucleotide sequence: TGTGCCGGCAGAACTGACGGGGTGGTGGGAGCTTTCTTT.